Sequencing of this TCR beta chain was carried out in a study of shared clonotypes between healthy human individuals (dated by TCRdb to about 2020). For context, the study as a whole: The cohort included a few men and two women between 18 and 49 years of age. Libraries were prepared and TCR repertoires were sequenced by different laboratories using diverse techniques, in order to increase sequencing depth and limit assay-specific biases. Per donor, leukapheresis produced somewhere between about 0.94 and 9 billion PBMCs. Per donor, three plates each were used for CD4 naive and CD4 memory, two for CD8 naive, and one for CD8 memory. To estimate repertoire size and how much clonotype sharing occurs between individuals, the study deeply sequenced the blood TCR repertoires of five or six healthy adults.

CD8 naive samples were obtained by positive selection for CCR7 among CD45RO-negative cells, yielding a CD45RA+CCR7+ population from which TemRA cells were excluded. The donors were healthy, HIV-negative adults who had no recently reported acute infections or vaccinations. Every donor was a Caucasian adult residing in Nashville, Tennessee, USA. After blood collection by leukapheresis, PBMCs were isolated using Ficoll-Histopaque density gradient centrifugation and then cryopreserved in the vapor phase of liquid nitrogen. Purity and quantity of every magnetically sorted T cell population were checked by analytical flow cytometry. Genomic DNA was isolated from each sorted fraction and quantified by UV absorbance on a Nanodrop 2000c. As to this clone: What this receptor recognizes is not known. The record has no base qualities; no much larger clone is one base away.

Results the study describes overall, beyond this receptor: Based on pairwise subsampling, the degree of clonotype sharing among donors was expected to be affected by sequencing depth. Because the study included a small number of donors, the genetic and exposure-history diversity represented was limited. Estimated clonotype richness was generally larger for naive than for memory subsets. Sampling was restricted to blood, and TCR repertoires in tissues likely differ from the TCR repertoires found in blood. Sharing across four donors was observed for about 5% of naive CD4, over 3% of naive CD8, 2% to 2.5% of memory CD4, and roughly 0.4% of memory CD8 clonotypes. Incomplete sequencing was indicated by rarefaction of sorted-subset datasets, despite the large sequencing depth. Clonotypes shared by all four sorted-subset donors showed higher generation probabilities than non-shared clonotypes.

Trimming takes 4 bases from V and 8 bases from J, and the germline ends sit 10 bases apart. From a lookup of the germline V gene, CDR1 and CDR2 are SGDLS and YYNGEE. From cysteine to phenylalanine, the CDR3 is 12 amino acids long. CDR3 DNA only is kept here, 36 bases in frame from base 1. TCR CDR3 regions were amplified from genomic DNA by multiplex PCR using the deep immunoSEQ assay. For each cell subset, the extracted genomic DNA was distributed evenly across all wells of several immunoSEQ 96-well plates, and each plate served as one replicate. For sorted subsets, each replicate PCR was loaded with roughly 200 ng genomic DNA, equivalent to about 33,000 T cell genomes. Purified libraries were quantified with a Qubit 3.0 fluorometer, sized on a Bioanalyzer 2100, and re-quantified with the KAPA Library Quantification kit. Every immunoSEQ 96-well plate was sequenced on a dedicated single-read 150-cycle Illumina NextSeq 550 flow cell. For the original study's pipeline: The immunoSEQ output contained only junctional sequences without quality scores, so filtering could not match that applied to full-length reads. To assign V/J genes and CDR3, sequences were annotated against IMGT germline references using PyIR, a Python wrapper for IgBLAST v1.9. Any read was removed if the V/J assignment was weak (E-value above 1e-6), the CDR3 was missing, or the read contained stop codons, out-of-frame junctions, or ambiguous translated residues. A V3J clonotype was defined by an identical inferred V gene, J gene, and CDR3 amino acid sequence. The percentage overlap between two repertoires was calculated by dividing the number of shared unique clonotypes by the size of the smaller repertoire. Repertoire richness was assessed with RTK rarefaction, the Chao1 estimator, and Recon v2.1 estimates of unobserved clonotypes. Generation probabilities were computed with OLGA for all TCRbeta clonotypes obtained by the gDNA method from four donors. In its TCRdb copy, this immuneACCESS table keeps in-frame sequences only and misses some clones. Where compared with another copy, unresolved V genes explain less than half of these, and the others have no known cause. Clone size and the V and J calls come from that table; the DNA yielded D and trimming. For this sample the table gives about 1,900,000 clones, of which about 95% were detected only once. The ten largest clones take up more than 0.9% of the sample.

The sample consisted of naive CD8+ T cells sorted from blood. This specimen's cell subset or site label, per the study, means: CD45RA+CCR7+. The V and J segments used are TRBV9 and TRBJ2-1; the D gene remains uncertain. The source is a young man in good health. The sequenced DNA: TGTGCCAGCAGCTTCTCGTACGATGAGCAGTTCTTC. This sequence encodes CASSFSYDEQFF.